The 11 T cell receptor beta chains reported below all come from one sample, sequenced in a study of shared clonotypes between healthy human individuals. TCRdb's copy holds only in-frame clones and misses some; the assay was immunoSEQ multiplex PCR. The profile shows about 2 million clones, 85% to 95% of them singletons. The specimen sequenced was naive CD4+ T cells sorted from blood. Stated subset: CD45RA+ positively selected. All receptors derive from a man younger than 35 in good health.

The V and J genes are TRBV11-2 and TRBJ2-7; 12 bases fit TRBD1. Losses at the gene ends were 1 base for V and 5 bases for J; bases not matched to a gene: 3. Germline CDR1 SGHAT, CDR2 FQNNGV. The CDR3 contains 15 residues. CDR3 coding DNA: TGTGCCAGCAGCTTAGGGGACAGGGGGCTTCACGAGCAGTACTTC. This sequence encodes CASSLGDRGLHEQYF. Full variable domain (missing parts from reference TRBV11-2 and TRBJ2-7): EAGVAQSPRYKIIEKRQSVAFWCNPISGHATLYWYQQILGQGPKLLIQFQNNGVVDDSQLPKDRFSAERLKGVDSTLKIQPAKLEDSAVYLCASSLGDRGLHEQYFGPGTRLTVT.

V and J are TRBV28 and TRBJ1-5, with TRBD1 matching over 7 bases. CDR3 length equals 15 residues. With V trimmed by 3 bases and J by 6 bases, 8 bases remained unmatched. Germline V gene lookup returns CDR1 MDHEN and CDR2 SYDVKM. The CDR3 loop reads CASSLGQGVAQPQHF. Here the CDR3 DNA reads TGTGCCAGCAGTTTGGGGCAGGGGGTCGCTCAGCCCCAGCATTTT.

This rearrangement joins TRBV7-8 to TRBJ1-1, with TRBD1 as a possible D gene (5 bases). Germline CDR1 reads SGHVS; CDR2 reads FQNEAQ. There are 12 residues in the CDR3. Between the trimmed V and J ends, which lost 3 bases and 10 bases, there was a span of 12 bases. The CDR3 DNA reads TGTGCCAGCAGCTTCGGGGGGAGGCGAGCTTTCTTT. It specifies CASSFGGRRAFF. Full variable domain (outside the CDR3, taken from reference TRBV7-8 and TRBJ1-1): GAGVSQSPRYKVAKRGQDVALRCDPISGHVSLFWYQQALGQGPEFLTYFQNEAQLDKSGLPSDRFFAERPEGSVSTLKIQRTQQEDSAVYLCASSFGGRRAFFGQGTRLTVV.

A single count supports this clone. The chain combines TRBV18 with TRBJ1-1; tentative D call: TRBD1 (5 bases). The germline V gene has CDR1 KGHSH and CDR2 LQKENI. With 3 bases removed from V and 6 bases from J, the gap between germline ends came to 11 bases. This CDR3 has 13 amino acids. The DNA of the CDR3 is TGTGCCAGCTCACCGGGGAGGGGAGCTGAAGCTTTCTTT. This codes for CASSPGRGAEAFF.

The gene calls are TRBV5-1 and TRBJ1-1, with 9 bases that match TRBD1. Germline values: CDR1 SGHRS, CDR2 YFSETQ. Trimming at V came to 0 bases and at J to 4 bases, leaving 4 bases not matched to a gene. The CDR3 consists of 15 residues. The CDR3 nucleotides are TGCGCCAGCAGCTTGGATGGGGACAGGGCCACTGAAGCTTTCTTT. It specifies CASSLDGDRATEAFF.

This chain uses TRBV7-8 with TRBJ2-7; 8 bases are shared with TRBD1. In germline, CDR1 is SGHVS, CDR2 FQNEAQ. The CDR3 runs to 15 residues. With 0 bases clipped from V and 5 bases from J, the junction kept 6 bases outside the gene matches. In nucleotides, the CDR3 is TGTGCCAGCAGCTTAGCTTTAGGACAGGGCGACGAGCAGTACTTC. It yields the protein CASSLALGQGDEQYF.

This chain links TRBV7-9 with TRBJ2-5; D is unclear. The germline CDR1 and CDR2 sequences are SEHNR and FQNEAQ (reference sequence). V gave up 4 bases and J gave up 9 bases, with 18 bases separating them. The CDR3 consists of 14 residues. The DNA of the CDR3 is TGTGCCAGCAGCTCAAGCGAGCTCTCCCCCCCCCAGTACTTC. Translated: CASSSSELSPPQYF.

The rearrangement joins TRBV28 to TRBJ2-6, with 7 bases fitting TRBD1. This CDR3 region has 18 residues. V lost 6 bases to trimming and J lost 0 bases; unmatched junction nucleotides: 11. Germline assignment: CDR1 MDHEN and CDR2 SYDVKM. The CDR3: CASRHGQAANSGANVLTF. CDR3 bases: TGTGCCAGCAGACACGGACAGGCCGCGAACTCTGGGGCCAACGTCCTGACTTTC.

V and J are TRBV11-2 and TRBJ1-1, with 8 bases fitting TRBD1. J gave up 5 bases and V 1 base, and 3 bases lay outside the gene matches. This CDR3 has 14 amino acids. Per the germline V gene, CDR1 is SGHAT and CDR2 is FQNNGV. Here the CDR3 reads CASSLGDRSTEAFF. CDR3 nucleotide sequence: TGTGCCAGCAGCTTAGGGGACAGGAGTACTGAAGCTTTCTTT.

The CDR3 sequence: CASSPMGAGGEQYF. The CDR3 coding sequence is TGTGCCAGCTCACCAATGGGGGCAGGGGGCGAGCAGTACTTC. The V gene is TRBV18, the J gene TRBJ2-7, with 7 bases lining up with TRBD1. Germline CDR1 reads KGHSH; CDR2 reads LQKENI. After removal of 2 bases from V and 6 bases from J, the junction contained 7 bases not matched to a gene. This CDR3 comprises 14 residues.

This chain links TRBV19 with TRBJ2-2; D is possibly TRBD2 (6 bases). V was pared by 7 bases and J by 4 bases, with 16 bases between. Germline V lookup: CDR1 LNHDA, CDR2 SQIVND (reference sequence). The CDR3 runs to 15 residues. CDR3 coding DNA: TGTGCCAGTATGCCCGGAGGGGCGTCCACCGGGGAGCTGTTTTTT. Amino acid sequence: CASMPGGASTGELFF.